The clone carrying this TCR beta chain occurred a few times. Its antigen is unknown. Co-extraction of RNA and DNA was performed on 20-30 mg of unsorted bulk tissue. Primary liver carcinoma in the patients was surgically resected. The data originate from a study of tumor-infiltrating lymphocytes in primary liver carcinoma. Across the study: Tissue type made little difference to sample yields of roughly 3.65 to 8 million productive TCRbeta reads.

Findings and limits, study-wide: A significantly higher top-250-clone fraction was found in tumors than in blood (p = 0.039).

Germline lookup yields CDR1 SGHNT and CDR2 YENEEA. The trim removed 5 bases at V and 3 bases at J, leaving 5 bases unmatched. CDR3 size: 15 residues. A constant-region primer served to make TCR beta cDNA from roughly 480 ng total RNA. Nested multiplex PCR, run for three rounds with slightly modified ARM-PCR, yielded TCR beta libraries. Primers for the first two PCR rounds were TRBV1-TRBV30 forward primers and a C-beta reverse primer (about 10 cycles per round). One entry per CDR3 protein, called by TCRdb with MiXCR from the multiplex PCR reads. The sample yields 20,000 to 25,000 distinct CDR3 sequences, over 60% seen once.

Sequencing was carried out using liver tumor tissue from sampling region 1. Regarding subset: tumor region T1, superior pole. The TCR comes from a woman aged 30 to 39 with primary liver carcinoma and hepatitis B virus infection. The rearrangement links TRBV11-3 to TRBJ2-7; 12 bases match TRBD1. CDR3 DNA: TGTGCCAGCAGCCCCGGGACAGGGGGCAACTACGAGCAGTACTTC. This translates into CASSPGTGGNYEQYF.